The T cell receptor (beta chain) described here comes from a study of CD8+CD57+ T cells in acquired aplastic anemia. Whole-study context: Across the sorted CD4+ and CD8+ cells, DNA amounts averaged about 3.1 ug. Study-wide points: Researchers report that around 31 CD8+ CDR3 sequences appeared in both patients and controls. Researchers reported that CD8+ Simpson's diversity was not significantly different in patients versus controls.

TCR beta VDJ and CDR3 profiles were obtained from a genomic DNA template. TCRdb re-called the reads through MiXCR, storing one row per CDR3 protein. The table lists 220,000 or so distinct CDR3 sequences, around three fifths of them singletons, with roughly 62% in the top ten. Patients included in sequencing had previously demonstrated CD8+CD57+ cell expansion by flow cytometry. Each of the patients presented with severe acquired aplastic anemia. The CDR3 length is 13 residues. Trimming pared 0 bases from V and 8 bases from J, leaving 9 bases between. From germline, CDR1 is SGHTS and CDR2 YDEGEE. Details on this clonotype: Its antigen is unknown. The conserved closing phenylalanine or tryptophan is absent in this CDR3, likely reflecting a read error.

Sequencing used sorted CD4+, CD8+, or CD8+CD57+ T cells (not recorded which) from PBMCs. The chain joins TRBV5-8 to TRBJ1-3; possible D gene TRBD1, 6 bases. This TCR derives from a human donor with aplastic anemia. The CDR3 bases are TGTGCCAGCAGCTTGGACGGGGGCCACACCATATATTCT. Its protein is CASSLDGGHTIYS.